The clone carrying this TCR beta chain came up a few times. The CDR3 length is 16 residues. V lost 4 bases and J 0 bases, leaving 13 bases between the germline ends. Germline loops: CDR1 SGHRS, CDR2 YFSETQ. TCRdb's table, derived via immunoSEQ multiplex PCR, lists solely in-frame clones and lacks some. The sample includes 130,000 to 150,000 clones, about 86% of them seen just once. These data come from a study of T cell responses to AZD1222 COVID-19 vaccine. The rearrangement uses TRBV5-1 and TRBJ1-4, with D possibly being TRBD1 (6 bases). The sample here was peripheral blood, taken 28 days after the second AZD1222 dose. This receptor was identified in an adult who received the AZD1222 COVID-19 vaccine. CDR3 residues: CASSPRGAPTNEKLFF. In DNA, the CDR3 is TGCGCCAGCAGCCCGAGGGGGGCTCCAACTAATGAAAAACTGTTTTTT. The full variable domain, in which reference TRBV5-1 and TRBJ1-4 provide the parts outside the CDR3, is KAGVTQTPRYLIKTRGQQVTLSCSPISGHRSVSWYQQTPGQGLQFLFEYFSETQRNKGNFPGRFSGRQFSNSRSEMNVSTLELGDSALYLCASSPRGAPTNEKLFFGSGTQLSVL.